Given below is one TCR beta chain in context. Its antigen remains unidentified. The source of the sample is a study of beta chain features in type 1 diabetes. Study results and limitations: Relative to healthy donors, patients appeared to have naive, central memory and Treg TCRB repertoires that were more similar.

Expressed TCRB transcripts were sequenced, since all the RNA that had been isolated was reverse transcribed. Repertoires were generated with immunoSEQ multiplex PCR, while TCRdb's copy carries only in-frame clones and drops some. The table shows about 900,000 clones, with 17% occurring only once. Each sorted population was over 95% pure. This CDR3 is 19 amino acids long. CDR1 and CDR2 (germline): MGHRA, YSYEKL. J lost 9 bases, V lost 2 bases, and 20 bases had no gene match. Sequenced: naive CD4+ T cells from blood. This clonotype was obtained from a woman aged 18 to 35 in good health. The genes are TRBV4-1 and TRBJ2-1; 9 positions agree with TRBD2. The CDR3 DNA is TGCGCCAGCAGCCAAAGGCCGGGACTAGCCCGATTGGAACGGTTTGAGCAGTTCTTC. This gives the protein CASSQRPGLARLERFEQFF.